Below, 18 T cell receptor beta chains from the same sample are listed, as sequenced in a study of metastatic and nonmetastatic thyroid tumors (dated by TCRdb to about 2020). The method behind the library was PCR. TCRdb names Illumina HiSeq 4000 as the instrument used. Using fastp at Q25 and MiXCR, TCRdb reprocessed the public reads and kept productive beta chains. The sample profile shows about 39,000 clones; around 10% of them were found once. Approximately 8.8% of the sample comes from the top ten. None of the patients had been given any treatment before thyroid surgery. Material for sequencing was blood. Receptors originate from a male donor with papillary thyroid cancer or a benign thyroid nodule (not recorded which). Some clones in this sample may be carry-over from other donors' samples.

At least ten counts were recorded for this clone. The rearrangement links TRBV25-1 to TRBJ2-5, with TRBD2 as a possible D gene (5 bases). V gave up 1 base and J gave up 2 bases, with 8 bases separating them. Germline CDR1 reads MGHDK; CDR2 reads SYGVNS. The CDR3 totals 14 residues. The CDR3 protein is CASSEFGGQETQYF. CDR3 in DNA: TGTGCCAGCAGTGAATTTGGAGGACAAGAGACCCAGTACTTC.

This clone showed up many times. The sample contains more than one DNA sequence encoding this CDR3. The chain recombines TRBV3-1 with TRBJ1-6; D uncertain. The CDR3 has 15 amino acids. Trimming removed 0 bases from V and 11 bases from J, with 14 bases in between. Germline assignment: CDR1 LGHDT and CDR2 YNNKEL (reference sequence). The CDR3 spells CASSQDTLRGTPLHF. CDR3 coding DNA: TGTGCCAGCAGCCAAGATACCCTACGCGGGACACCCCTCCACTTT. Filled out from reference TRBV3-1 and TRBJ1-6, the complete variable domain reads DTAVSQTPKYLVTQMGNDKSIKCEQNLGHDTMYWYKQDSKKFLKIMFSYNNKELIINETVPNRFSPKSPDKAHLNLHINSLELGDSAVYFCASSQDTLRGTPLHFGNGTRLTVT.

This clone was seen a handful of times. This chain joins TRBV19 and TRBJ1-5; D not resolved. The CDR3 is 15 amino acids. Germline assignment: CDR1 LNHDA and CDR2 SQIVND (reference sequence). Trimming cost V 6 bases and J 0 bases, with 12 bases left between them. The CDR3 is CASRIRRRSNQPQHF. The CDR3 DNA reads TGTGCCAGTAGAATCAGACGGCGTAGCAATCAGCCCCAGCATTTT. Combining the CDR3 with reference TRBV19 and TRBJ1-5 gives the whole variable domain DGGITQSPKYLFRKEGQNVTLSCEQNLNHDAMYWYRQDPGQGLRLIYYSQIVNDFQKGDIAEGYSVSREKKESFPLTVTSAQKNPTAFYLCASRIRRRSNQPQHFGDGTRLSIL.

Turning to this clone: At one boundary the junction diverges from the germline segment, which might be a read error. The chain uses TRBV6-2 or TRBV6-3 and TRBJ2-1; 8 nucleotides line up with TRBD2. The CDR3 has 15 amino acids. Germline CDR1 reads MNHEY; CDR2 reads SVGEGT. The CDR3 loop is CASKQRGNSYNEQFF. CDR3 bases: TGCGCCAGCAAGCAGCGGGGGAATTCTTACAATGAGCAGTTCTTC.

This clone was seen at least ten times. The chain recombines TRBV5-4 with TRBJ1-4; 9 bases agree with TRBD1. The CDR3 totals 15 residues. Germline CDR1 SGHNT, CDR2 YYREEE (reference sequence). Germline trimming cut 4 bases from V and 8 bases from J; bases unmatched to any gene: 9. The CDR3, as DNA: TGTGCCAGCAGCACGGACAGGGGCAAGAGGGAAAAACTGTTTTTT. Encoded protein: CASSTDRGKREKLFF.

This clone was counted at least ten times. V and J are TRBV7-3 and TRBJ1-1; possible D gene TRBD1, 5 bases. This CDR3 spans 13 amino acids. Trimming stripped 8 bases from V and 1 base from J, with 11 bases between. Germline V gives CDR1 SGHTA, CDR2 FQGTGA. DNA for the CDR3: TGTGCCAGCTCCCAGGGCCCGAACACTGAAGCTTTCTTT. This codes for CASSQGPNTEAFF. The full variable domain, completed using reference TRBV7-3 and TRBJ1-1, is GAGVSQTPSNKVTEKGKYVELRCDPISGHTALYWYRQSLGQGPEFLIYFQGTGAADDSGLPNDRFFAVRPEGSVSTLKIQRTERGDSAVYLCASSQGPNTEAFFGQGTRLTVV.

There are many counts of this clone. The gene calls are TRBV2 and TRBJ2-7, with D unclear. The CDR3 contains 11 residues. Trimming shortened V by 3 bases and J by 4 bases, and 4 bases separated the two germline ends. Germline V gives CDR1 SNHLY, CDR2 FYNNEI. CDR3 loop: CASSDKYEQYF. The CDR3 DNA sequence: TGTGCCAGCAGTGATAAGTACGAGCAGTACTTC.

At least ten counts were recorded for this clone. CDR3 sequence reads: CAWSVGLSGYSNQPQHF. CDR3 DNA: TGTGCCTGGAGTGTGGGTCTTAGCGGATATAGCAATCAGCCCCAGCATTTT. The chain has TRBV30 and TRBJ1-5; no firm D call. Trimming left V 0 bases short and J 0 bases short, with 15 bases between. Germline CDR1 and CDR2: GTSNPN and SVGIG (reference sequence). The CDR3 runs to 17 residues.

This clone was recorded at least ten times. This chain links TRBV6-2 or TRBV6-3 with TRBJ1-2; possibly TRBD1 for D (5 bases). The V end lost 7 bases, the J end lost 8 bases, and 14 bases lay between the germline ends. The CDR3 spans 12 residues. Germline V lookup: CDR1 MNHEY, CDR2 SVGEGT. Written as DNA, the CDR3 is TGTGCCAGCAACAGGTTCCCTTTGGGCTACACCTTC. Translation gives CASNRFPLGYTF.

This clone was counted ten times or more. The CDR3, as DNA: TGTGCCAGCAGTTTAAGGCTCACAGGGAATAGCAATCAGCCCCAGCATTTT. Translating gives CASSLRLTGNSNQPQHF. The chain employs TRBV12-3 or TRBV12-4 and TRBJ1-5; D possibly corresponds to TRBD1 (6 bases). The germline V and J ends were trimmed by 2 bases and 0 bases, with 14 bases remaining between them. This CDR3 has 17 amino acids.

As to this clone: One junction end disagrees with the germline gene, perhaps due to a read error. The chain joins TRBV7-2 to TRBJ1-1, with D maybe TRBD1 (5 bases). This CDR3 is built from 12 residues. The germline V gene encodes CDR1 SGHTA and CDR2 FQGNSA. CDR3 nucleotides: TGTGCCAGCAGATTAGAGGGGCCCGAAGCTTTCTTT. This gives the protein CASRLEGPEAFF.

This chain uses TRBV6-1 with TRBJ1-2, with D unresolved. The CDR3 extends over 16 amino acids. The germline V and J ends were trimmed by 7 bases and 10 bases, with 28 bases remaining between them. Germline lookup yields CDR1 MNHNS and CDR2 SASEGT. CDR3 sequence (DNA): TGTGCCAGCACCGCCAATGGGAACAGCCCCTTCGGGGTCTACACCTTC. It yields the protein CASTANGNSPFGVYTF.

This clone appeared a few times. This chain connects TRBV6-2 or TRBV6-3 to TRBJ2-5; 7 bases align to TRBD1. Losses at the gene ends were 4 bases for V and 8 bases for J; bases not matched to a gene: 13. Germline CDR1 reads MNHEY; CDR2 reads SVGEGT. The CDR3 is 15 amino acids. The CDR3 region is CASSSTQGWLDTQYF. As DNA, the CDR3 is TGTGCCAGCAGTTCTACACAGGGGTGGTTAGATACCCAGTACTTC.

This clone is labeled medium-sized. The rearrangement links TRBV6-1 to TRBJ2-6; TRBD1 matches 9 bases. Germline-derived CDR1 and CDR2 are MNHNS and SASEGT. The length of the CDR3 is 16 residues. Trimming cost V 6 bases and J 1 base; bases outside gene matches: 4. The CDR3 DNA sequence: TGTGCCAGCAGCCCGGGACAGGGATCTGGGGCCAACGTCCTGACTTTC. Its translation is CASSPGQGSGANVLTF.

This clone is medium-sized (0.01 to 0.1%) within its sample. The rearrangement joins TRBV6-1 to TRBJ2-7, with TRBD2 as a possible D gene (5 bases). CDR3 size: 14 residues. The V end was cut by 9 bases, the J end by 0 bases, with 15 bases between. Germline V gene sequence: CDR1 MNHNS, CDR2 SASEGT. The CDR3 sequence is CASEPLGDSYEQYF. The CDR3 nucleotides are TGTGCCAGTGAACCCCTCGGGGACTCCTACGAGCAGTACTTC.

This clone was seen ten or more times. The rearrangement links TRBV4-3 to TRBJ2-3; 9 bases match TRBD2. This CDR3 comprises 17 residues. CDR1 and CDR2 from the germline V gene are LGHNA and YSLEER. J gave up 2 bases and V 0 bases, and 6 bases lay outside the gene matches. The CDR3 DNA follows: TGCGCCAGCAGCCAAGAATCTAGCGGGACATTCACAGATACGCAGTATTTT. Encoded protein: CASSQESSGTFTDTQYF.

This clone was counted at least ten times. The chain couples TRBV27 to TRBJ2-7; the match to TRBD2 covers 10 bases. V lost 9 bases to trimming and J lost 5 bases; unmatched junction nucleotides: 13. The CDR3 is 15 amino acids. Germline CDR1 MNHEY, CDR2 SMNVEV (reference sequence). CDR3 amino acids: CASRGGAGGLDEQYF. DNA for the CDR3: TGTGCCAGTAGGGGGGGAGCGGGAGGGTTGGACGAGCAGTACTTC.

In this sample, this clone turned up a few times. This may be a read error: a much more frequent sequence differs by one nucleotide. The same CDR3 also results from other DNA sequences found in this sample. The genes are TRBV20-1 and TRBJ1-4; perhaps TRBD1 as D (6 bases). Germline CDR1 is DFQATT and CDR2 is SNEGSKA (reference sequence). The CDR3 is 15 residues long. CDR3 residues: CSARGIQGIGEKLFF. The CDR3 DNA sequence: TGCAGTGCTAGAGGGATTCAGGGGATAGGCGAAAAACTTTTTTTT.